The clone carrying this T cell receptor (beta chain) was recorded a few times. The antigen remains undetermined. The sample originates from a study of vaccination and CD4 T cells after COVID-19. Study details: The cells in question were stimulated using overlapping spike peptides derived from SARS-CoV-2, HCoV-NL63, HCoV-OC43 and HCoV-229E.

Regarding treatment: roughly nine-day PBMC culture with coronavirus spike peptide pools or control peptides (ViraFEST assay). The study sequenced cultured CD4+ T cell DNA using the Oncomine TCR Beta short-read assay. Cultured CD4+ T cells yielded the extracted genomic DNA. Each CDR3 protein is one row after TCRdb ran MiXCR on the PCR reads. Among 11,000 or so distinct CDR3 sequences listed, over 55% were seen once. The CDR3 spans 15 residues. Germline V CDR1 and CDR2: LGHNA, YSLEER. V dropped 1 base and J dropped 5; count of bases not matched to a gene: 4. The chain uses TRBV4-3 and TRBJ2-5; 10 bases map to TRBD2. This TCR derives from a human donor who had recovered from COVID-19. The sample was CD4+ T cells from blood, cultured in vitro. DNA for the CDR3: TGCGCCAGCAGCCAAGTAGCGGGGGGATGGGAGACCCAGTACTTC. This codes for CASSQVAGGWETQYF.